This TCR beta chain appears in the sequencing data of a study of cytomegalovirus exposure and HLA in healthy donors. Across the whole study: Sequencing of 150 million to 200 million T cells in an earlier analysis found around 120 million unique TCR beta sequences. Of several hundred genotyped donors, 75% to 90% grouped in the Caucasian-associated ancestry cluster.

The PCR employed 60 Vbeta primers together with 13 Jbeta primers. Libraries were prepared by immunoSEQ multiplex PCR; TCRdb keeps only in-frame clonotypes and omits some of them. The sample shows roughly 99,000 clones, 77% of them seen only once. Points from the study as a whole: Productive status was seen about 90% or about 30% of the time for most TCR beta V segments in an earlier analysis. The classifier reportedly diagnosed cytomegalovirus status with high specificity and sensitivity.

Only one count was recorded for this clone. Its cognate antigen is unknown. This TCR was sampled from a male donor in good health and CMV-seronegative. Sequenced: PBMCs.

The CDR3 sequence is CASSEPGGPTDTQYF. The CDR3 DNA reads TGTGCCAGCAGTGAACCGGGAGGTCCCACAGATACGCAGTATTTT. This sequence joins TRBV6-1 and TRBJ2-3, with 7 bases identical to TRBD2. Germline lookup yields CDR1 MNHNS and CDR2 SASEGT. V trimming: 2 bases; J trimming: 2 bases; junction bases outside the gene matches: 4. The CDR3 length is 15 residues.